The next 32 T cell receptor beta chains were all read from a single sample in a study of spatial heterogeneity in lung cancer. TCRdb recomputed calls from the 5' RACE reads with MiXCR, one row per CDR3 protein. The sample carries around 100,000 distinct CDR3 sequences, 10% to 13% recorded once. Time point here: blood at routine non-recurrence follow-up after resection. The sample in question was PBMCs, obtained at follow-up. The receptors here all came from a female donor with early-stage non-small cell lung cancer.

This clonotype was seen more than once but under ten times. This chain uses TRBV6-6 with TRBJ2-1, with D maybe TRBD2 (6 bases). This CDR3 comprises 15 residues. CDR1 is MNHNY and CDR2 is SVGAGI in the germline V gene (reference sequence). V was trimmed by 0 bases and J by 4 bases, leaving 10 bases between them. Here the CDR3 reads CASSYSRGVYNEQFF. The CDR3, as DNA: TGTGCCAGCAGTTACTCGCGGGGCGTATACAATGAGCAGTTCTTC.

This clonotype occurred a few times. The V gene is TRBV29-1, the J gene TRBJ2-1, with a possible D match to TRBD1 (6 bases). Germline CDR1 is SQVTM and CDR2 is ANQGSEA. Trimming removed 3 bases at V and 5 bases at J, with 23 bases between. This CDR3 is built from 17 residues. The CDR3 loop is CSVEPGKGVASNNEQFF. Written as DNA, the CDR3 is TGCAGCGTTGAGCCAGGGAAGGGGGTAGCGAGCAACAATGAGCAGTTCTTC.

CDR3 DNA: TGCAGTGCTAGAGATCTATGGAGCGGGAGTTCCTACGAGCAGTACTTC. Protein product: CSARDLWSGSSYEQYF. The genes are TRBV20-1 and TRBJ2-7, with 8 bases lining up with TRBD2. V lost 0 bases, J lost 1 base, and 8 bases stayed unmatched. Looked up from germline, CDR1 is DFQATT and CDR2 is SNEGSKA (reference sequence). This CDR3 comprises 16 residues.

The CDR3 DNA reads as TGTGCCAGCAGCTGGATAGCGGGAGGACGAGCAGATACGCAGTATTTT. Its translation: CASSWIAGGRADTQYF. This rearrangement joins TRBV11-2 to TRBJ2-3, with 10 bases lining up with TRBD2. CDR1 is SGHAT, CDR2 FQNNGV, per germline. After removal of 4 bases from V and 4 bases from J, the junction contained 8 bases not matched to a gene. This CDR3 is built from 16 residues.

The rearrangement uses TRBV19 and TRBJ2-2; weak D call: TRBD2 (5 bases). Germline V CDR1 and CDR2: LNHDA, SQIVND (reference sequence). The CDR3 extends over 14 amino acids. V was clipped by 4 bases and J by 2 bases, with 8 bases between them. The DNA of the CDR3 is TGTGCCAGTAGTAGCGGGCGCAACACCGGGGAGCTGTTTTTT. Residues: CASSSGRNTGELFF.

This clonotype was detected a few times. V is TRBV5-8 and J is TRBJ2-5, with 9 bases that match TRBD1. This CDR3 has 14 amino acids. CDR1 is SGHTS and CDR2 is YDEGEE in the germline V gene. Trimming took 1 base from V and 5 from J; bases not matched to a gene: 3. The CDR3 reads CASSLWGQGETQYF. The DNA for the CDR3 is TGTGCCAGCAGCTTGTGGGGACAGGGCGAGACCCAGTACTTC.

This clonotype was counted many times. This sequence joins TRBV7-2 and TRBJ2-1; 9 bases match TRBD2. The CDR3 loop spans 17 amino acids. Germline V gives CDR1 SGHTA, CDR2 FQGNSA. The V segment lost 1 base and the J segment 1 base; nucleotides outside the gene matches: 5. CDR3 DNA: TGTGCCAGCAGCTTAGTCCCTAGCGGGACGTCCTACAATGAGCAGTTCTTC. Its protein is CASSLVPSGTSYNEQFF. Together with reference TRBV7-2 and TRBJ2-1, the CDR3 gives the full variable domain: GAGVSQSPSNKVTEKGKDVELRCDPISGHTALYWYRQSLGQGLEFLIYFQGNSAPDKSGLPSDRFSAERTGGSVSTLTIQRTQQEDSAVYLCASSLVPSGTSYNEQFFGPGTRLTVL.

This clonotype was detected only a few times. V gene TRBV27 combines with J gene TRBJ2-4; 8 nucleotides line up with TRBD1. V lost 5 bases, J lost 3 bases, and 6 bases stayed unmatched. This CDR3 is built from 15 residues. Germline V gives CDR1 MNHEY, CDR2 SMNVEV (reference sequence). CDR3 DNA sequence: TGTGCCAGCAGTCCCGACAGGGGAGTCAAAAACATTCAGTACTTC. Amino acid sequence: CASSPDRGVKNIQYF.

This clonotype was found a few times. V is TRBV19 and J is TRBJ2-1; 10 bases are a match to TRBD2. V lost 1 base, J lost 5 bases, and 2 bases stayed unmatched. This CDR3 spans 15 amino acids. CDR1 and CDR2 from the germline V gene are LNHDA and SQIVND (reference sequence). The CDR3 region has the DNA TGTGCCAGTAGTATAGTAGCGGGAGGCGACAATGAGCAGTTCTTC. This translates into CASSIVAGGDNEQFF.

The gene calls are TRBV28 and TRBJ2-7, with 9 bases matching TRBD1. This CDR3 contains 16 residues. Germline lookup yields CDR1 MDHEN and CDR2 SYDVKM. J was trimmed by 0 bases and V by 2 bases; bases with no gene match: 5. As DNA, the CDR3 is TGTGCCAGCAGTTTAGAGGGACAGGGCAGCTCCTACGAGCAGTACTTC. Its translation: CASSLEGQGSSYEQYF.

This clonotype has just a few counts. The rearrangement joins TRBV19 to TRBJ2-2; TRBD1 matches 8 bases. V shed 7 bases and J 8 bases; nucleotides not matched to a gene: 12. The CDR3 consists of 15 residues. CDR1 and CDR2 from the germline V gene are LNHDA and SQIVND (reference sequence). The CDR3 loop reads CASTMGQVGAGELFF. CDR3 coding DNA: TGTGCCAGTACCATGGGACAGGTCGGCGCAGGGGAGCTGTTTTTT.

V and J are TRBV29-1 and TRBJ2-3, with 7 bases aligning to TRBD2. Losses at the gene ends were 3 bases for V and 8 bases for J; bases not matched to a gene: 14. Germline lookup yields CDR1 SQVTM and CDR2 ANQGSEA. The CDR3 is 15 amino acids. The CDR3, as DNA: TGCAGCGTTGATATTCTAGCGGCGAGGCGGGGTACGCAGTATTTT. Amino acids: CSVDILAARRGTQYF.

The chain recombines TRBV5-1 with TRBJ1-1; 10 bases agree with TRBD1. Germline values: CDR1 SGHRS, CDR2 YFSETQ. The length of the CDR3 is 16 residues. Losses at the gene ends were 0 bases for V and 2 bases for J; bases not matched to a gene: 4. This CDR3 is CASSLETGGRNTEAFF. CDR3 nucleotide sequence: TGCGCCAGCAGCTTGGAGACAGGGGGCAGAAACACTGAAGCTTTCTTT.

The V gene is TRBV10-3, the J gene TRBJ2-7, with D perhaps matching TRBD1 (5 bases). V dropped 0 bases and J dropped 5 bases, with 14 bases sitting between them. CDR1 is ENHRY and CDR2 is SYGVKD in the germline V gene. There are 15 residues in the CDR3. CDR3 loop: CAISESGRGLDEQYV. DNA for the CDR3: TGTGCCATCAGTGAGTCGGGAAGGGGCCTAGACGAGCAGTACGTC.

V is TRBV5-4 and J is TRBJ2-1; D perhaps matches TRBD2 (5 bases). Per the germline V gene, CDR1 is SGHNT and CDR2 is YYREEE (reference sequence). The ends were cut back, 0 bases at V and 6 bases at J, with 10 bases in the middle. The CDR3 contains 14 residues. For the CDR3, the DNA is TGTGCCAGCAGCTTGGGAGCGGTCGCCAATGAGCAGTTCTTC. It encodes CASSLGAVANEQFF. The whole variable domain, remainder taken from reference TRBV5-4 and TRBJ2-1, is ETGVTQSPTHLIKTRGQQVTLRCSSQSGHNTVSWYQQALGQGPQFIFQYYREEENGRGNFPPRFSGLQFPNYSSELNVNALELDDSALYLCASSLGAVANEQFFGPGTRLTVL.

This clonotype was recorded a few times. The chain carries TRBV3-1 and TRBJ2-1; D is possibly TRBD1 (5 bases). Trimming stripped 4 bases from V and 9 bases from J, with 25 bases between. The CDR3 extends over 17 amino acids. The V gene's germline CDR1 is LGHDT and CDR2 YNNKEL (reference sequence). CDR3 protein: CASSPPWGQDPSGEQFF. The CDR3, as DNA: TGTGCCAGCAGCCCTCCCTGGGGCCAGGACCCCAGTGGTGAGCAGTTCTTC.

This clonotype was found many times. The gene calls are TRBV7-8 and TRBJ1-3, with D possibly matching TRBD1 (6 bases). Germline CDR1 is SGHVS and CDR2 is FQNEAQ. CDR3 length equals 19 residues. Trimming stripped 4 bases from V and 0 bases from J, with 22 bases between. The CDR3 loop reads CASSSLRGLGVLSGNTIYF. The CDR3 DNA reads TGTGCCAGCAGCTCCCTCAGGGGACTTGGCGTTCTCTCTGGAAACACCATATATTTT. Variable domain in full (rest from reference TRBV7-8 and TRBJ1-3): GAGVSQSPRYKVAKRGQDVALRCDPISGHVSLFWYQQALGQGPEFLTYFQNEAQLDKSGLPSDRFFAERPEGSVSTLKIQRTQQEDSAVYLCASSSLRGLGVLSGNTIYFGEGSWLTVV.

This clonotype was recorded a few times. This CDR3 is CASSWTSGGNEQFF. CDR3 coding DNA: TGTGCCAGCAGCTGGACTAGCGGGGGAAATGAGCAGTTCTTC. The J gene is TRBJ2-1, the V gene TRBV11-3, with TRBD2 identical over 13 bases. From germline, CDR1 is SGHNT and CDR2 YENEEA. The CDR3 has 14 residues. The trim removed 4 bases at V and 7 bases at J, leaving 1 base unmatched.

The J gene is TRBJ1-1, the V gene TRBV6-5; TRBD1 agrees at 11 bases. Germline V gene data show CDR1 as MNHEY and CDR2 as SVGAGI. The CDR3 length is 14 residues. V shed 6 bases and J 4 bases; nucleotides not matched to a gene: 4. In nucleotides, the CDR3 is TGTGCCAGCAGAACGGACAGGGGGCCCACTGAAGCTTTCTTT. It codes for CASRTDRGPTEAFF.

This clonotype was observed a handful of times. The genes are TRBV5-5 and TRBJ2-7, with 10 bases matching TRBD1. Germline lookup yields CDR1 SGHKS and CDR2 YYEKEE (reference sequence). This CDR3 spans 14 amino acids. The trim removed 4 bases at V and 3 bases at J, leaving 4 bases unmatched. CDR3 in amino acids: CASSTDRGIYEQYF. CDR3 DNA sequence: TGTGCCAGCAGCACGGACAGGGGGATCTACGAGCAGTACTTC.

This clonotype was observed a handful of times. V usage is TRBV15 and J usage is TRBJ1-5; D may be TRBD1 (5 bases). Germline CDR1 is LNHNV and CDR2 is YYDKDF (reference sequence). V lost 1 base, J lost 5 bases, and 9 bases lay in between. The CDR3 is 14 residues long. DNA for the CDR3: TGTGCCACCAGCAGAGGAGAAGGGGATCAGCCCCAGCATTTT. It specifies CATSRGEGDQPQHF.

The gene calls are TRBV7-9 and TRBJ2-3, with TRBD2 as a possible D gene (5 bases). The germline gives CDR1 SEHNR, CDR2 FQNEAQ (reference sequence). This CDR3 is 14 amino acids long. V lost 3 bases to trimming and J lost 2 bases, with 9 bases between them. The CDR3 here is CASSFQRNTDTQYF. The CDR3 DNA reads as TGTGCCAGCAGCTTTCAGCGGAACACAGATACGCAGTATTTT.

This clonotype has at least ten counts. The V and J genes are TRBV5-4 and TRBJ2-7, with 9 positions matching TRBD2. Germline CDR1 reads SGHNT; CDR2 reads YYREEE (reference sequence). Germline trimming cut 2 bases from V and 6 bases from J; bases unmatched to any gene: 9. There are 15 residues in the CDR3. DNA of the CDR3: TGTGCCAGCAGCTTCATTAGCGGGAGAGGGGGCGAGCAGTACTTC. Its translation: CASSFISGRGGEQYF.

V and J are TRBV28 and TRBJ2-7; the D gene could be TRBD1 or TRBD2 (6 bases each). This CDR3 spans 14 amino acids. The V gene's germline CDR1 is MDHEN and CDR2 SYDVKM. The ends were cut back, 4 bases at V and 5 bases at J, with 15 bases in the middle. The DNA of the CDR3 is TGTGCCAGCAGTTGGGACACCGGGGGTGACGAGCAGTACTTC. This codes for CASSWDTGGDEQYF.

V usage is TRBV20-1 and J usage is TRBJ2-3; perhaps TRBD1 as D (5 bases). Trimming took off 1 base at V and 0 bases at J, with 11 bases between the two ends. The CDR3 length is 15 residues. Germline-derived CDR1 and CDR2 are DFQATT and SNEGSKA (reference sequence). The CDR3 reads CSARAQAISTDTQYF. In DNA, the CDR3 is TGCAGTGCTAGAGCACAGGCTATTAGCACAGATACGCAGTATTTT.

There are many counts of this clonotype. The V and J genes are TRBV30 and TRBJ2-3; 11 nucleotides line up with TRBD2. The CDR3 is made up of 15 amino acids. V shed 3 bases and J 0 bases; nucleotides not matched to a gene: 2. CDR1 is GTSNPN, CDR2 SVGIG, per germline (reference sequence). This CDR3 reads CAWSRTSGSTDTQYF. The CDR3 DNA sequence: TGTGCCTGGAGCCGGACTAGCGGGAGCACAGATACGCAGTATTTT.

This clonotype came up a few times. The rearrangement links TRBV14 to TRBJ2-7, with 7 positions matching TRBD1. Germline-derived CDR1 and CDR2 are SGHDN and FVKESK. Trimming at V came to 3 bases and at J to 5 bases, leaving 13 bases not matched to a gene. This CDR3 has 16 amino acids. The CDR3 nucleotides read TGTGCCAGCAGCCAGGCGCAGACAGGGCGCTTTCACGAGCAGTACTTC. Translated, it gives CASSQAQTGRFHEQYF.

CDR3 sequence reads: CASSPPHGTHSYEQYF. The CDR3 DNA reads TGTGCCAGCAGCCCCCCCCACGGGACACACTCCTACGAGCAGTACTTC. The chain joins TRBV7-9 to TRBJ2-7, with a possible D match to TRBD1 (6 bases). The CDR3 runs to 16 residues. In germline, CDR1 is SEHNR, CDR2 FQNEAQ (reference sequence). The V end was cut by 5 bases, the J end by 0 bases, with 17 bases between.

This clonotype occurred a few times. The genes are TRBV12-3 or TRBV12-4 and TRBJ2-1, with 12 positions matching TRBD2. The J segment lost 2 bases and the V segment lost 5 bases, leaving 1 base of the junction unmatched. This CDR3 region has 15 residues. The CDR3 is CASSRTSGAYNEQFF. In nucleotides, the CDR3 is TGTGCCAGCAGTCGGACTAGCGGGGCCTACAATGAGCAGTTCTTC.

The gene calls are TRBV12-3 or TRBV12-4 and TRBJ1-5; a weak D match, TRBD1 (6 bases). Trimming stripped 7 bases from V and 7 bases from J, with 14 bases between. CDR3 length: 13 residues. The CDR3, as DNA: TGTGCCAGCACTCCTCAGGGGAGGCAGCCCCAGCATTTT. Protein: CASTPQGRQPQHF.

The chain combines TRBV18 with TRBJ1-1; possibly TRBD1 for D (5 bases). This CDR3 is 13 amino acids long. Trimming shortened V by 5 bases and J by 1 base, and 8 bases separated the two germline ends. Germline assignment: CDR1 KGHSH and CDR2 LQKENI. CDR3 sequence reads: CASSTDRNTEAFF. The DNA of the CDR3 is TGTGCCAGCTCAACCGACAGGAACACTGAAGCTTTCTTT.

The rearrangement uses TRBV18 and TRBJ1-1; D call uncertain. V lost 3 bases and J lost 0, with 11 bases in between. The CDR3 length is 15 residues. CDR1 KGHSH and CDR2 LQKENI come from the germline V gene. The CDR3 spells CASSPHRELNTEAFF. The CDR3 DNA reads as TGTGCCAGCTCACCCCATAGGGAACTGAACACTGAAGCTTTCTTT.